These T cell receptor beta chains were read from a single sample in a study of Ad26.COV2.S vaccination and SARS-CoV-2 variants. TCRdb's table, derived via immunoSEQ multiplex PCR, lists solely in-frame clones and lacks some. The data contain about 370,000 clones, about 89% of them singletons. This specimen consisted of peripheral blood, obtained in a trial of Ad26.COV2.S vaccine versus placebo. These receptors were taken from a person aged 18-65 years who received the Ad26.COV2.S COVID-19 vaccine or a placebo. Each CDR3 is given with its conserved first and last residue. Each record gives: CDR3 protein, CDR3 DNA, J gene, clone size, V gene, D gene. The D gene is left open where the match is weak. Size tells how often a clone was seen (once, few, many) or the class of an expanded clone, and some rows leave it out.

CASSLTVAEQYF	TGTGCCAGCAGTTTAACCGTAGCCGAGCAGTACTTC	TRBJ2-7	NA	TRBV28	NA
CASSLGQLANHQETQYF	TGTGCCAGCAGCTTGGGGCAGCTAGCGAACCACCAAGAGACCCAGTACTTC	TRBJ2-5	NA	TRBV5-6	NA
CASSLAGRDHEQYF	TGTGCCAGCAGTTTAGCAGGCAGGGACCACGAGCAGTACTTC	TRBJ2-7	NA	TRBV27	NA
CASSLDPGRSTIYF	TGTGCCAGCAGCTTAGATCCGGGGAGGAGCACCATATATTTT	TRBJ1-3	few	TRBV7-2	NA
CASSVALTSGEETQYF	TGTGCCAGCAGCGTAGCTCTTACTAGCGGGGAAGAGACCCAGTACTTC	TRBJ2-5	NA	TRBV9	TRBD2
CATYEGAGEQYF	TGTGCCACCTATGAGGGGGCGGGCGAGCAGTACTTC	TRBJ2-7	NA	TRBV10-3	TRBD1
CASSLGRHTEAFF	TGTGCCAGCAGCTTAGGACGTCACACTGAAGCTTTCTTT	TRBJ1-1	NA	TRBV11-2	NA
CASSSPGQGSGYTF	TGTGCCAGCAGTTCTCCGGGACAGGGAAGTGGCTACACCTTC	TRBJ1-2	NA	TRBV28	TRBD1
CASSQEGSSYNEQFF	TGCGCCAGCAGCCAAGAAGGCAGCTCCTACAATGAGCAGTTCTTC	TRBJ2-1	NA	TRBV4-1	NA
CASITPGRKNTEAFF	TGTGCCAGTATTACTCCGGGACGGAAGAACACTGAAGCTTTCTTT	TRBJ1-1	few	TRBV19	NA
CASSLGAETDTQYF	TGTGCCAGCAGCTTAGGCGCAGAGACAGATACGCAGTATTTT	TRBJ2-3	NA	TRBV11-3	NA
CASSPGDRAYNEQFF	TGTGCCAGCAGCCCTGGGGACAGGGCCTACAATGAGCAGTTCTTC	TRBJ2-1	once	TRBV9	TRBD1
CASSLDTNTEAFF	TGTGCCAGCAGCTTGGACACGAACACTGAAGCTTTCTTT	TRBJ1-1	NA	TRBV2	NA
CASSELLGEQYF	TGTGCCAGCAGTGAACTATTGGGTGAGCAGTACTTC	TRBJ2-7	once	TRBV2	NA
CASSPDRGRNEQYF	TGTGCCAGCAGCCCGGACAGGGGAAGGAACGAGCAGTACTTC	TRBJ2-7	once	TRBV11-3	TRBD1
CASSQTGLNQPQHF	TGTGCCAGCAGCCAAACAGGGCTCAATCAGCCCCAGCATTTT	TRBJ1-5	NA	TRBV14	NA
CATSDIRDRGKNGRVGELFF	TGTGCCACCAGTGATATTCGGGACAGGGGAAAGAACGGAAGAGTCGGGGAGCTGTTTTTT	TRBJ2-2	NA	TRBV24-1	TRBD1
CASHISQARNSPLHF	TGTGCCAGCCACATTTCCCAGGCTCGGAATTCACCCCTCCACTTT	TRBJ1-6	NA	TRBV7-8	NA
CATSRDRMETQYF	TGTGCCACCAGCAGAGATAGGATGGAGACCCAGTACTTC	TRBJ2-5	NA	TRBV15	NA
CASSVPGGNEQYF	TGTGCCAGCAGTGTACCAGGGGGCAACGAGCAGTACTTC	TRBJ2-7	NA	TRBV25-1	TRBD1
CASSPSGAGELFF	TGTGCCAGCAGCCCGAGCGGCGCCGGGGAGCTGTTTTTT	TRBJ2-2	few	TRBV3-1/TRBV3-2	NA
CASRQTGMNTEAFF	TGTGCCAGCAGACAGACAGGTATGAACACTGAAGCTTTCTTT	TRBJ1-1	NA	TRBV3-1/TRBV3-2	NA
CASSLGQVNSYEQYF	TGTGCCAGCAGCCTCGGACAGGTAAACTCCTACGAGCAGTACTTC	TRBJ2-7	NA	TRBV2	TRBD1
CASSQIAGGGYEQYF	TGTGCCAGCAGTCAGATAGCGGGAGGTGGCTACGAGCAGTACTTC	TRBJ2-7	NA	TRBV6-5	TRBD2
CASSRRPGEAIIQYF	TGTGCCAGCAGCAGACGCCCAGGGGAGGCGATCATTCAGTACTTC	TRBJ2-4	NA	TRBV7-8	NA
CASSPLRRNTEAFF	TGTGCCAGCAGCCCCCTGAGGCGGAACACTGAAGCTTTCTTT	TRBJ1-1	NA	TRBV5-5	NA
CASSQGAGEQYF	TGTGCCAGCAGCCAAGGCGCTGGAGAGCAGTACTTC	TRBJ2-7	NA	TRBV28	NA
CASRPGLAGGPDNEQFF	TGCGCCAGCAGGCCGGGACTAGCGGGAGGACCGGACAATGAGCAGTTCTTC	TRBJ2-1	few	TRBV10-1	TRBD2
CASSLAFAGRYNEQFF	TGTGCCAGCAGCTTAGCGTTTGCAGGCCGCTACAATGAGCAGTTCTTC	TRBJ2-1	NA	TRBV7-6	NA
CASSYSSLSYEQYF	TGTGCCAGCAGTTACTCATCACTCTCCTACGAGCAGTACTTC	TRBJ2-7	NA	TRBV6-5	NA
CASSPWTGLETQYF	TGTGCCAGCAGTCCTTGGACAGGGTTAGAGACCCAGTACTTC	TRBJ2-5	NA	TRBV27	TRBD1
CASSFFAPGQGSIDEQYF	TGTGCCAGCAGTTTTTTTGCCCCGGGACAGGGGTCTATCGACGAGCAGTACTTC	TRBJ2-7	once	TRBV27	TRBD1
CASSYSRLDSYEQYF	TGTGCCAGCAGTTACTCGAGGCTAGACTCCTACGAGCAGTACTTC	TRBJ2-7	NA	TRBV6-5	NA
CASSPLGAGVNGWTEAFF	TGTGCCAGCAGCCCTTTGGGGGCGGGGGTAAATGGGTGGACTGAAGCTTTCTTT	TRBJ1-1	NA	TRBV27	NA
CASSLTGLSGNTIYF	TGCGCCAGCAGCTTGACAGGGCTCTCTGGAAACACCATATATTTT	TRBJ1-3	NA	TRBV5-1	NA
CAHQTGGNYGYTF	TGTGCCCATCAGACCGGGGGCAACTATGGCTACACCTTC	TRBJ1-2	NA	TRBV28	NA
CASSQGQSYEQYF	TGTGCCAGCAGTCAGGGACAGTCCTACGAGCAGTACTTC	TRBJ2-7	NA	TRBV12-3/TRBV12-4	TRBD1
CASSLWASGFTDTQYF	TGTGCCAGCAGTTTATGGGCTAGCGGGTTTACAGATACGCAGTATTTT	TRBJ2-3	NA	TRBV27	TRBD2
CASSLGPGANVLTF	TGTGCCAGCAGTTTAGGACCTGGGGCCAACGTCCTGACTTTC	TRBJ2-6	NA	TRBV28	NA
CASSLVALAGGTYEQYF	TGTGCCAGCAGCTTAGTGGCCCTAGCGGGAGGCACGTACGAGCAGTACTTC	TRBJ2-7	NA	TRBV7-8	TRBD2